These 30 T cell receptor beta chains share one sample of origin, sequenced in a study of CD8+CD57+ T cells in acquired aplastic anemia. Patients sequenced had flow cytometry evidence of CD8+CD57+ cell expansion. The template for TCR beta VDJ and CDR3 sequence profiling was genomic DNA. TCRdb ran MiXCR on the reads and lists one entry per CDR3 protein. Of approximately 250,000 distinct CDR3 sequences listed, roughly 80% are singletons. Sequences were obtained from sorted CD4+, CD8+, or CD8+CD57+ T cells (not recorded which) from PBMCs. These receptor sequences come from a human donor with aplastic anemia.

The gene calls are TRBV10-1 and TRBJ2-7; possible D gene TRBD1, 6 bases. V was clipped by 3 bases and J by 3 bases, with 12 bases between them. CDR3 length: 14 amino acids. Germline CDR1 WNHNN, CDR2 SYGVQD (reference sequence). DNA for the CDR3: TGCGCCAGCAGTGACCGGGACACGGACTACGAGCAGTACGTC. Its protein product is CASSDRDTDYEQYV.

This clonotype has only one observation. The DNA is omitted, as the CDR3 cannot be located on it reliably, and the CDR3 follows TCRdb's listing. This chain links TRBV9 with TRBJ2-7. The CDR3 length equals 14 residues, ends included. The germline V gene has CDR1 SGDLS and CDR2 YYNGEE. The CDR3 region is CASGEPGHIQYFDV.

Concerning this clonotype itself: The CDR3 does not close with the conserved phenylalanine or tryptophan, likely indicating a read error. The DNA is omitted, as the CDR3 cannot be located on it reliably, and the CDR3 follows TCRdb's listing. V usage is TRBV7-6 and J usage is TRBJ2-7. Germline assignment: CDR1 SGHVS and CDR2 FNYEAQ. From its first to its last residue, the CDR3 has 13 amino acids. The CDR3 sequence: CASSLGRVAARYN.

The rearrangement joins TRBV19 to TRBJ2-5; maybe TRBD2 (7 bases). CDR1 is LNHDA and CDR2 is SQIVND in the germline V gene (reference sequence). Trimming shortened V by 9 bases and J by 2 bases, and 19 bases separated the two germline ends. This CDR3 is 15 amino acids long. The CDR3 DNA reads TGTGCCAGCAGCGGCAACGGGGGGCTACAAGAGACCCAGTACTTC. Its translation: CASSGNGGLQETQYF.

The chain recombines TRBV5-4 with TRBJ2-1; D gene ambiguous. This CDR3 is 14 amino acids long. Germline CDR1 reads SGHNT; CDR2 reads YYREEE (reference sequence). V was shortened by 2 bases and J by 3 bases, with 9 bases between the two germline ends. CDR3 region: CASSFTIVYNEQFF. The DNA for the CDR3 is TGTGCCAGCAGCTTTACTATCGTCTACAATGAGCAGTTCTTC.

This clonotype showed up many times. The V call is TRBV5-8, the J call TRBJ1-4; D ambiguous. Trimming removed 4 bases at V and 2 bases at J, with 12 bases between. Germline V gene data show CDR1 as SGHTS and CDR2 as YDEGEE. The CDR3 consists of 15 residues. CDR3 bases: TGTGCCAGCAGCACCAACTTGGGGACTAATGAAAAACTGTTTTTT. Translation: CASSTNLGTNEKLFF.

V and J are TRBV7-9 and TRBJ2-6; possible D gene TRBD2, 6 bases. Looked up from germline, CDR1 is SEHNR and CDR2 is FQNEAQ (reference sequence). Trimming took off 4 bases at V and 11 bases at J, with 24 bases between the two ends. The CDR3 totals 17 residues. The CDR3 here is CASSWGGGSNYGYVLTF. The DNA for the CDR3 is TGTGCCAGCAGCTGGGGTGGAGGGTCAAACTATGGCTACGTCCTGACTTTC.

The chain employs TRBV7-8 and TRBJ2-7, with 7 bases identical to TRBD1. The CDR3 covers 13 residues. The germline V gene has CDR1 SGHVS and CDR2 FQNEAQ. Germline trimming cut 3 bases from V and 12 bases from J; bases unmatched to any gene: 11. This CDR3 reads CASSFHPDGTAYV. In DNA, the CDR3 is TGTGCCAGCAGCTTTCATCCAGACGGGACAGCGTACGTC.

The chain is built from TRBV5-4 and TRBJ2-7; no firm D call. Germline V gives CDR1 SGHNT, CDR2 YYREEE (reference sequence). V was shortened by 1 base and J by 10 bases, with 18 bases between the two germline ends. The CDR3 sequence is 14 residues long. The CDR3 DNA follows: TGTGCCAGCAGCTTGACTGAGAAAATGAGCGATCAGTACGTC. Protein: CASSLTEKMSDQYV.

This clonotype was seen more than once but under ten times. The rearrangement joins TRBV12-3 or TRBV12-4 to TRBJ2-3, with TRBD2 matching 10 bases. The V gene end was trimmed by 11 bases and the J gene end by 6 bases; junction bases not matched to a gene: 11. The CDR3 loop spans 14 amino acids. The CDR3 loop is CAPRLAGGPDTQYF. The CDR3 DNA is TGTGCCCCAAGATTAGCGGGAGGTCCCGATACGCAGTATTTT.

The rearrangement links TRBV2 to TRBJ2-7; D perhaps matches TRBD2 (6 bases). Germline V gene data show CDR1 as SNHLY and CDR2 as FYNNEI. This CDR3 region has 13 residues. The V end lost 7 bases, the J end lost 3 bases, and 13 bases lay between the germline ends. The CDR3 loop is CASTRGWGYEQYF. For the CDR3, the DNA is TGTGCCAGCACCCGGGGGTGGGGCTACGAGCAGTACTTC.

This clonotype was seen only a few times. An end of the junction does not agree with germline; a read error may underlie this. This chain connects TRBV19 to TRBJ2-3; 8 bases match TRBD2. Germline values: CDR1 LNHDA, CDR2 SQIVND (reference sequence). The CDR3 is 14 amino acids. In DNA form, the CDR3 reads TGTGCCAGTAGTATCACTAGCGGTCTTACTGAGCAGTTTTTT. Its protein is CASSITSGLTEQFF. The variable domain in full, completed from reference TRBV19 and TRBJ2-3, reads DGGITQSPKYLFRKEGQNVTLSCEQNLNHDAMYWYRQDPGQGLRLIYYSQIVNDFQKGDIAEGYSVSREKKESFPLTVTSAQKNPTAFYLCASSITSGLTEQFFGPGTRLTVL.

The CDR3 loop is CASSSTTGSEAERFF. DNA of the CDR3: TGTGCCAGCAGCTCCACTACAGGGAGTGAAGCAGAACGGTTCTTT. The rearrangement joins TRBV7-6 to TRBJ1-1, with D perhaps matching TRBD1 (6 bases). CDR3 length equals 15 residues. V was cut by 4 bases and J by 14 bases, with 26 bases left in between. The germline V gene has CDR1 SGHVS and CDR2 FNYEAQ.

This rearrangement joins TRBV9 to TRBJ1-2; the D is unclear. Germline V gives CDR1 SGDLS, CDR2 YYNGEE. The V gene lost 2 bases and the J gene lost 9 bases, with 23 bases spanning the gap. This CDR3 comprises 16 residues. CDR3 protein: CASSVGVFSNEQCYTF. For the CDR3, the DNA is TGTGCCAGCAGCGTGGGAGTATTCTCCAATGAGCAGTGCTACACCTTC. Full variable domain (missing parts from reference TRBV9 and TRBJ1-2): DSGVTQTPKHLITATGQRVTLRCSPRSGDLSVYWYQQSLDQGLQFLIQYYNGEERAKGNILERFSAQQFPDLHSELNLSSLELGDSALYFCASSVGVFSNEQCYTFGSGTRLTVV.

This clonotype was detected only a few times. V usage is TRBV2 and J usage is TRBJ2-3; D gene ambiguous. CDR1 and CDR2 from the germline V gene are SNHLY and FYNNEI. V shed 5 bases and J shed 3 bases, with 9 bases lying between them. The CDR3 extends over 13 amino acids. CDR3 coding DNA: TGTGCCAGCAGTCGCGACTTTACAGATACGCAGTATTTT. Protein product: CASSRDFTDTQYF.

This sequence joins TRBV2 and TRBJ1-4; tentatively, D is TRBD1 (5 bases). Germline CDR1 SNHLY, CDR2 FYNNEI. The CDR3 sequence is 11 residues long. The ends were cut back, 8 bases at V and 12 bases at J, with 13 bases in the middle. The CDR3 nucleotides are TGTGCCAGCGCGGGGACGGTTGAACTGTTTTTT. Its protein is CASAGTVELFF.

This clonotype appeared once. In nucleotides, the CDR3 is TGTGCCACCAGCAGAGGCAACGAGCAAGAGAAGCAGTACTTC. It is translated as CATSRGNEQEKQYF. The chain uses TRBV15 and TRBJ2-7, with D unclear. Trimming cost V 1 base and J 8 bases, with 15 bases left between them. The CDR3 contains 14 residues. The V gene's germline CDR1 is LNHNV and CDR2 YYDKDF (reference sequence).

This clonotype was recorded once. Germline and junction disagree at one end, which may indicate a read error. V gene TRBV2 combines with J gene TRBJ2-7, with 8 bases fitting TRBD2. CDR3 length: 13 residues. Germline CDR1 reads SNHLY; CDR2 reads FYNNEI. CDR3 nucleotide sequence: TGTGCCAGCAGGAACGGGGGGGCATATACGCAGTATTTC. It encodes CASRNGGAYTQYF.

The CDR3 DNA follows: TGTGCCAGCAGCTATGTAGCAGAGACCCAGTACTTC. It translates to CASSYVAETQYF. V usage is TRBV13 and J usage is TRBJ2-5, with D hard to call. The length of the CDR3 is 12 residues. The V gene's germline CDR1 is PRHDT and CDR2 FYEKMQ (reference sequence). V lost 4 bases and J lost 4, with 7 bases in between.

The rearrangement links TRBV5-4 to TRBJ1-2; D remains unclear. CDR1 SGHNT and CDR2 YYREEE come from the germline V gene (reference sequence). This CDR3 comprises 15 residues. Trimming pared 0 bases from V and 2 bases from J, leaving 11 bases between. The CDR3 DNA reads TGTGCCAGCAGCTTGGGAAACGGCTCAAACTATGGCTACACCTTC. Its protein product is CASSLGNGSNYGYTF.

DNA of the CDR3: TGTGCCAGCAGCTGGGCGGATGGCTACAAGTATGGCTACACCTTC. Translation gives CASSWADGYKYGYTF. The chain joins TRBV7-9 to TRBJ1-2; D gene ambiguous. CDR1 is SEHNR and CDR2 is FQNEAQ in the germline V gene (reference sequence). The CDR3 has 15 amino acids. V lost 4 bases to trimming and J lost 5 bases, with 17 bases between them.

The chain recombines TRBV20-1 with TRBJ2-1; possibly TRBD1 for D (5 bases). V was pared by 6 bases and J by 0 bases, with 18 bases between. This CDR3 spans 16 amino acids. CDR1 and CDR2 (germline): DFQATT, SNEGSKA (reference sequence). The CDR3 spells CSALPLRDSSYNEQFF. The CDR3 DNA follows: TGCAGTGCGCTACCCCTCAGGGATAGCTCCTACAATGAGCAGTTCTTC.

The chain combines TRBV2 with TRBJ1-1; D gene ambiguous. The CDR3 is 11 amino acids. Germline CDR1 is SNHLY and CDR2 is FYNNEI. Trimming pared 4 bases from V and 5 bases from J, leaving 5 bases between. The CDR3 is CASSGVTEAFF. The CDR3 DNA sequence: TGTGCCAGCAGTGGGGTGACTGAAGCTTTCTTT.

On this clonotype: The conserved final phenylalanine or tryptophan is absent from the CDR3, which likely points to a read error. The DNA is left out, because the CDR3 cannot be placed on it with certainty; the CDR3 is given as TCRdb lists it. The rearrangement links TRBV7-8 to TRBJ2-3; TRBD1 reflects the table's D call only, with no check against the DNA. The CDR3 sequence runs 13 residues, both termini included. Germline V gives CDR1 SGHVS, CDR2 FQNEAQ. CDR3: CASGDGGTDTKYY.

With regard to this clonotype: The germline gene is not matched at one end of the junction; a read error may be the cause. The chain uses TRBV2 and TRBJ2-7; D gene unclear. The CDR3 sequence is 13 residues long. CDR1 and CDR2 from the germline V gene are SNHLY and FYNNEI. CDR3 coding DNA: TGTGCCAGCAGGGAAGCGTTGATTTACGCGCAGTACTTT. It codes for CASREALIYAQYF.

The chain employs TRBV11-2 and TRBJ2-7; either TRBD1 or TRBD2 may fit D (6 bases each). V was pared by 7 bases and J by 0 bases, with 22 bases between. CDR1 and CDR2 (germline): SGHAT, FQNNGV. The CDR3 runs to 17 residues. The CDR3, as DNA: TGTGCCAGCACCACTAGGGGGGATGGGCCGAGCTCCTACGAGCAGTACGTC. It translates to CASTTRGDGPSSYEQYV.

About this clonotype itself: As the CDR3 is not closed by the conserved phenylalanine or tryptophan, this likely results from a read error. It is unclear where the CDR3 begins or ends on the DNA, so no DNA is shown, and the CDR3 is as TCRdb lists it. The chain has TRBV24-1 and TRBJ2-1; TRBD2, the table's D call, lacks a check against the DNA. Ends included, the CDR3 has 13 residues. CDR1 and CDR2 (germline): KGHDR, SFDVKD. CDR3 residues: CASRQGLAGSVSL.

A word on this clonotype: It is likely a read error, because the conserved phenylalanine at the end of the CDR3 is missing. No DNA is shown, since the ends of the CDR3 on it are uncertain; the CDR3 is the one TCRdb lists. The chain employs TRBV19 and TRBJ2-1; the table's D call, TRBD2, was not checked against the DNA. The length of the CDR3 is 16 amino acids, counting both ends. Germline V gene data show CDR1 as LNHDA and CDR2 as SQIVND (reference sequence). The CDR3 here is CASSIASGNYNDQFFV.

V usage is TRBV7-9 and J usage is TRBJ1-2, with D possibly matching TRBD1 (5 bases). The germline CDR1 and CDR2 sequences are SEHNR and FQNEAQ (reference sequence). CDR3 length equals 16 residues. V was trimmed by 10 bases and J by 3 bases, leaving 24 bases between them. CDR3 DNA: TGTGCCAACAGTTCAGATCACGGGGCCGTCTACTATGGCTACACCTTC. Translated: CANSSDHGAVYYGYTF.

This clonotype was counted between two and nine times. One end of the junction is discordant with germline, which a read error may explain. This chain connects TRBV7-8 to TRBJ2-3; tentatively, D is TRBD2 (6 bases). The CDR3 runs 13 residues. Germline values: CDR1 SGHVS, CDR2 FQNEAQ. The CDR3 region is CASGVGGAATPYF. Here the CDR3 DNA reads TGTGCCAGCGGGGTCGGGGGAGCAGCTACGCCGTATTTT.